The source of this T cell receptor (beta chain) is a study of T cells in Graves' hyperthyroidism and ophthalmopathy (dated by TCRdb to 2018 to 2020). Regarding the research as a whole: Peripheral blood was collected at initial diagnosis, before any treatment. To identify TCR V-J signatures that set the groups apart, the researchers used a discovery cohort of more than 95 patients, made up of roughly 40 with Graves' ophthalmopathy and about 59 with stable Graves' hyperthyroidism. Prospective prediction of ophthalmopathy was tested in an independent validation cohort consisting of about 20 hyperthyroidism patients and more than 15 patients who later progressed to ophthalmopathy. The 100 discovery patients were randomly split 7:3 into training and test sets. In addition, the study compared T-cell repertoires in thyroid tissue and in blood from six Graves' hyperthyroidism patients. After sampling, hyperthyroidism patients received methimazole starting at 30 mg daily, and ophthalmopathy patients received high-dose intravenous methylprednisolone. TCR Vbeta CDR3 sequencing of around 130 peripheral blood samples (approximately 44 ophthalmopathy, about 80 hyperthyroidism and roughly 17 progressor patients) is reported in the paper.

At least ten counts were recorded for this clonotype. The antigen it binds to is not known. The sample holds no much larger clone one base away, and base qualities are not on file. The TCR beta CDR3 regions were amplified from RNA transcripts. The TCR CDR3 was subjected to a first round of RT-PCR using the HTBI primer set and the Qiagen OneStep RT-PCR kit. A second multiplex PCR round built the libraries, followed by size selection and purification. The libraries were sequenced on an Illumina HiSeq2000 using paired-end 100 bp reads. The study's processing was this. Raw data were processed with SOAPnuke, discarding reads with adapters, uncalled bases, mean Phred below 15, or no exact constant-primer or identifier match. High-quality paired reads were merged with COPE v1.2.5, and unique nucleotide sequences were defined as clonotypes. Clonotypes were aligned to IMGT TRBV, TRBD and TRBJ reference segments using MiTCR v1.1. Only V-J combinations with frequency above 0.0001, covering 99.2% of repertoires, were analysed. The TCS score was defined as F50 (clonal expansion) divided by E x V (chaos), with BLOSUM62-based TCRdist calculated between CDR3 peptides within each V-J. Welch's t-statistics and random forest reduced 450 to 600 V-J features to 10 to 15, which were used in a naive Bayes classifier (R e1071). TCRdb reprocessed the public reads (quality trimming at Q25 with fastp, clone calling with MiXCR) and kept in-frame beta chains. Entries that share a CDR3 protein sequence are merged under the most common genes and DNA. These V and J calls derive from TCRdb rather than the authors' analysis. Within this sample are 410,000 or so distinct CDR3 sequences, with about 14% of them counted one time only. The ten biggest clones cover approximately 13% of the sample.

The CDR3, cysteine through phenylalanine, is 15 amino acids long. Only the CDR3 region is kept as DNA, spanning 45 bases read in frame from base 1. Looking up the germline V gene (reference sequence) yields CDR1 SGHNT and CDR2 YYREEE. Relative to germline, V is 0 bases shorter and J is 1 base shorter, with 10 bases between their ends. Results the study describes overall, beyond this receptor: Most expanded thyroid clonotypes (frequency above 0.001) were also detected in blood, suggesting blood repertoires may reflect thyroid immune responses. Sample size was not statistically predetermined, and blinding of investigators to group allocation was not performed. Ophthalmopathy was separated from stable hyperthyroidism by a 13 V-J signature model, with 87.88% sensitivity and approximately 81% specificity obtained in cross-validation and 80%/75% obtained in testing. In validation, the model predicted progression to ophthalmopathy a median of approximately 6.3 months before onset, with approximately 70% sensitivity and about 72% specificity.

In the ophthalmopathy patients, disease was moderately to severely active, with a Clinical Activity Score of 3 or more, a NOSPECS grade of 4 or more, and a duration of less than 3 months. Exclusion was applied to patients with uncontrolled infections, other autoimmune diseases, pregnancy or lactation. Diagnoses were based on clinical symptoms, serum thyroxine and TRAb, thyroid ultrasound and orbital computed tomography. Ficoll-Paque density gradient centrifugation was used to isolate PBMCs from about 9.4 ml of fresh peripheral blood. Total RNA was extracted using Trizol reagent, and RNA quality was assessed on an Agilent 2100 Bioanalyzer.

The receptor's source is a man between 18 and 29 years old with Graves' ophthalmopathy. This receptor chain uses TRBV5-4 and TRBJ1-1, with no reliable assignment of the D segment. Sample: blood. The CDR3 protein: CASSLGGKANTEAFF. In nucleotide form, the sequence is TGTGCCAGCAGCTTGGGGGGAAAGGCGAACACTGAAGCTTTCTTT.